The rows below give T cell receptor beta chains drawn from one sample of a study of shared clonotypes between healthy human individuals. Sequencing was performed with immunoSEQ multiplex PCR; in TCRdb, only in-frame clones are kept and a portion is missing. This table has more than 400,000 clones, roughly 95% appearing once. The sequenced sample was naive CD4+ T cells sorted from blood. The receptors stem from a woman younger than 45 in good health. CDR3s include the opening cysteine and the closing phenylalanine or tryptophan. The D gene is left open where the match is weak. The size entry is marked missing in some rows and otherwise reads once, few, many or a size class.

clone_size,d_call,v_call,j_call,cdr3_nt,cdr3_aa
NA,TRBD1,TRBV5-1,TRBJ2-7,TGCGCCAGCGGCCCCGGGACAGCCTCCTACGAGCAGTACTTC,CASGPGTASYEQYF
NA,NA,TRBV6-5,TRBJ1-1,TGTGCCAGCAGTTACTCCCCTAGGAACACTGAAGCTTTCTTT,CASSYSPRNTEAFF
NA,TRBD1,TRBV2,TRBJ1-5,TGTGCCCAAGGGGCCCAGGGGGACCAGCCCCAGCATTTT,CAQGAQGDQPQHF
NA,NA,TRBV6-4,TRBJ2-7,TGTGCCAGCAGTAGTACCTACGAGCAGTACTTC,CASSSTYEQYF
NA,NA,TRBV11-2,TRBJ2-7,TGTGCCAGCAGCCCAGGGTACGAGCAGTACTTC,CASSPGYEQYF
once,NA,TRBV19,TRBJ2-5,TGTGCCAGTAGTATACCCGGGGACGAGACCCAGTACTTC,CASSIPGDETQYF
NA,NA,TRBV6-6,TRBJ2-7,TGTGCCAGCAGTCGTGCTTTCCAGGGTACCTACGAGCAGTACTTC,CASSRAFQGTYEQYF
once,TRBD2,TRBV6-1,TRBJ2-1,TGTGCCAGCAGTCTTGAGGGACTAGCCTACAATGAGCAGTTCTTC,CASSLEGLAYNEQFF
NA,TRBD1,TRBV5-1,TRBJ1-5,TGCGCCAGCAGCTTGCGGACAGGGGGCAATCAGCCCCAGCATTTT,CASSLRTGGNQPQHF
once,NA,TRBV4-1,TRBJ2-3,TGCGCCAGCAGCCAGTTGCGGGATATAGGTACGCAGTATTTT,CASSQLRDIGTQYF
NA,NA,TRBV18,TRBJ1-2,TGTGCCAGCTCACCCCGGGATTACTATGGCTACACCTTC,CASSPRDYYGYTF
NA,NA,TRBV27,TRBJ2-5,TGTGCCAGCAGCCGGGACTCTCGGGAGACCCAGTACTTC,CASSRDSRETQYF
NA,NA,TRBV5-6,TRBJ2-1,TGTGCCAGCAGCTTGAAGAGGCGGGATGAGCAGTTCTTC,CASSLKRRDEQFF
NA,NA,TRBV7-8,TRBJ2-2,TGTGCCAGCAGCCCGACCACCGGGGAGCTGTTTTTT,CASSPTTGELFF
NA,TRBD2,TRBV7-2,TRBJ2-3,TGTGCCAGCACCGTAGTGGGGTTTCTAGCGGGCACAGATACGCAGTATTTT,CASTVVGFLAGTDTQYF
NA,TRBD2,TRBV7-6,TRBJ2-2,TGTGCCAGCAGCTTAGGGCTAGCGGGAGTTACCGGGGAGCTGTTTTTT,CASSLGLAGVTGELFF
NA,NA,TRBV6-1,TRBJ1-2,TGTGCCAGCAGGGTAGACACGACTGATGGCTACACCTTC,CASRVDTTDGYTF
NA,NA,TRBV21-1,TRBJ1-5,TGTGCCAGCAGCAAACGCCGGGACAGGGATAAACAGTGCAATCAGCCCCAGCATTTT,CASSKRRDRDKQCNQPQHF
NA,NA,TRBV27,TRBJ1-1,TGTGCCAGCAGAGGACAGCAGGGTAGAGACACTGAAGCTTTCTTT,CASRGQQGRDTEAFF
NA,TRBD1,TRBV5-1,TRBJ1-2,TGCGCCAGCAGCTCGGGACAGGGGGATGGCTACACCTTC,CASSSGQGDGYTF